This T cell receptor (beta chain) was sequenced during a study of beta chain features in type 1 diabetes. Overall study results and limits: Using cDNA template may skew counts toward highly expressing activated cells. VDJ junctions from patients with type 1 diabetes contained fewer insertions and more deletions.

With 3 bases clipped from V and 0 bases from J, the junction kept 5 bases outside the gene matches. The germline V gene has CDR1 GTSNPN and CDR2 SVGIG (reference sequence). This CDR3 comprises 16 residues. Remarks on this clone: Its antigen is as yet unknown.

TCRB transcripts that were expressed got sequenced, as all of the isolated RNA had been reverse transcribed. Generated by immunoSEQ multiplex PCR, the TCRdb table keeps only in-frame clones and is missing some. The repertoire holds around 190,000 clones, with around 13% as singletons. Researchers reported sorting CD4+ naive, central memory, regulatory and stem cell-like memory cells via CD45RO/CCR7/CD25/CD127/CD95/CD27. The source of this sequence is a woman between 18 and 30 years old in good health. The material sequenced was central memory CD4+ T cells from blood. This chain uses TRBV30 with TRBJ2-7; TRBD2 matches 13 bases. CDR3: CAWRRTSGGSSYEQYF. CDR3 coding DNA: TGTGCCTGGAGAAGGACTAGCGGGGGAAGCTCCTACGAGCAGTACTTC.